A single sample gave rise to the 18 T cell receptor beta chains below, sequenced in a study of PD-L1 blockade in urothelial cancer. Produced via immunoSEQ multiplex PCR; TCRdb's table is partial and in-frame only. The sample includes approximately 79,000 clones, approximately 86% of them seen just once. Time point in this sample: pretreatment peripheral blood. Here the sequenced sample was PBMCs, taken around atezolizumab (anti-PD-L1) treatment. The receptor source for this set is a man between 40 and 49 years old with urothelial cancer.

The J gene is TRBJ2-3, the V gene TRBV2; 12 bases fit TRBD1. The CDR3 sequence is 15 residues long. V shed 6 bases, J shed 3 bases, and the junction held 4 bases outside the gene matches. The V gene's germline CDR1 is SNHLY and CDR2 FYNNEI. In nucleotides, the CDR3 is TGTGCCAGCAGGGGGGGACAGGGGGCAACAGATACGCAGTATTTT. This gives the protein CASRGGQGATDTQYF.

The V call is TRBV30, the J call TRBJ1-2, with D tentatively TRBD1 (5 bases). This CDR3 region has 14 residues. The germline V gene has CDR1 GTSNPN and CDR2 SVGIG (reference sequence). V lost 3 bases and J lost 3, with 14 bases in between. CDR3 loop: CAWSAWGSDYGYTF. The CDR3 DNA is TGTGCCTGGAGCGCATGGGGCAGCGACTATGGCTACACCTTC.

The rearrangement uses TRBV28 and TRBJ1-4; 8 bases are a match to TRBD1. The CDR3 spans 15 residues. Germline V gene data show CDR1 as MDHEN and CDR2 as SYDVKM. V trimming: 8 bases; J trimming: 5 bases; junction bases outside the gene matches: 10. CDR3 residues: CASFSTGGLNEKLFF. CDR3 nucleotide sequence: TGTGCCAGCTTTTCCACAGGGGGGCTCAATGAAAAACTGTTTTTT.

The genes are TRBV30 and TRBJ2-5; 7 bases agree with TRBD1. The V gene end was trimmed by 6 bases and the J gene end by 5 bases; junction bases not matched to a gene: 9. This CDR3 contains 13 residues. CDR1 GTSNPN and CDR2 SVGIG come from the germline V gene (reference sequence). CDR3 protein: CACRPPGGETQYF. CDR3 DNA sequence: TGTGCCTGCCGACCCCCAGGGGGTGAGACCCAGTACTTC.

The table lists this clone with a few counts. This chain uses TRBV2 with TRBJ2-7; perhaps TRBD1 as D (6 bases). From germline, CDR1 is SNHLY and CDR2 FYNNEI. V shed 2 bases and J shed 3 bases, with 8 bases lying between them. There are 13 residues in the CDR3. The CDR3 coding sequence is TGTGCCAGCAGTGAATTGACAGGCTACGAGCAGTACTTC. Translating gives CASSELTGYEQYF.

The V gene is TRBV6-6, the J gene TRBJ2-1; 9 bases are shared with TRBD1. The CDR3 is made up of 15 amino acids. V lost 4 bases and J lost 7; bases outside the gene matches: 8. Germline assignment: CDR1 MNHNY and CDR2 SVGAGI (reference sequence). CDR3 in amino acids: CASSWDRVKQNEQFF. The CDR3 DNA follows: TGTGCCAGCAGTTGGGACAGGGTTAAGCAGAATGAGCAGTTCTTC.

The chain couples TRBV4-3 to TRBJ2-2; a weak D match, TRBD1 (6 bases). The CDR3 totals 16 residues. V lost 0 bases and J 4 bases, leaving 12 bases between the germline ends. Germline-derived CDR1 and CDR2 are LGHNA and YSLEER. The CDR3 coding sequence is TGCGCCAGCAGCCAAGATATGCAGGGGACCACCGGGGAGCTGTTTTTT. It yields the protein CASSQDMQGTTGELFF.

The V gene is TRBV5-4, the J gene TRBJ2-1; D call uncertain. Trimming took 4 bases from V and 8 from J, leaving 10 bases between them. Germline V gene lookup returns CDR1 SGHNT and CDR2 YYREEE (reference sequence). This CDR3 has 12 residues. The CDR3, as DNA: TGTGCCAGCAGCCCTCGACGGGATGAGCAGTTCTTC. Protein: CASSPRRDEQFF.

The chain is built from TRBV9 and TRBJ2-3; 7 nucleotides align to TRBD2. Germline trimming cut 0 bases from V and 6 bases from J; bases unmatched to any gene: 7. This CDR3 is 15 amino acids long. The germline gives CDR1 SGDLS, CDR2 YYNGEE. The CDR3 region has the DNA TGTGCCAGCAGCGTAGGAGCTATCGGGGGGGATACGCAGTATTTT. This translates into CASSVGAIGGDTQYF. Full variable domain (outside the CDR3, taken from reference TRBV9 and TRBJ2-3): DSGVTQTPKHLITATGQRVTLRCSPRSGDLSVYWYQQSLDQGLQFLIQYYNGEERAKGNILERFSAQQFPDLHSELNLSSLELGDSALYFCASSVGAIGGDTQYFGPGTRLTVL.

The chain joins TRBV7-9 to TRBJ2-7; 9 positions match TRBD1. Germline CDR1 reads SEHNR; CDR2 reads FQNEAQ (reference sequence). The CDR3 sequence is 15 residues long. With 1 base clipped from V and 6 bases from J, the junction kept 7 bases outside the gene matches. This CDR3 reads CASSLEGTGIREQYF. The CDR3, as DNA: TGTGCCAGCAGCTTAGAAGGGACAGGGATTCGCGAGCAGTACTTC.

The rearrangement uses TRBV10-3 and TRBJ1-5; D might be TRBD1 (6 bases). V lost 6 bases and J lost 6, with 9 bases in between. Germline values: CDR1 ENHRY, CDR2 SYGVKD. The CDR3 sequence is 12 residues long. CDR3 sequence reads: CAIRETGQPQHF. The CDR3 DNA reads TGTGCCATCAGAGAGACAGGTCAGCCCCAGCATTTT.

V usage is TRBV5-1 and J usage is TRBJ2-7; weak D call: TRBD2 (6 bases). Deletions cut 0 bases from V and 5 bases from J, with 15 bases between. This CDR3 spans 15 amino acids. From germline, CDR1 is SGHRS and CDR2 YFSETQ. As DNA, the CDR3 is TGCGCCAGCAGCTTGGGTGGCGGAGGGTCCCACGAGCAGTACTTC. Its translation: CASSLGGGGSHEQYF.

The chain joins TRBV30 to TRBJ1-2, with D maybe TRBD1 (6 bases). The germline CDR1 and CDR2 sequences are GTSNPN and SVGIG (reference sequence). The V end lost 4 bases, the J end lost 6 bases, and 15 bases lay between the germline ends. The CDR3 runs 13 residues. The CDR3, as DNA: TGTGCCTGGACAACCGGACAGTGGGATGGCTACACCTTC. Protein product: CAWTTGQWDGYTF.

The chain uses TRBV5-1 and TRBJ2-1; D perhaps matches TRBD2 (6 bases). Germline V lookup: CDR1 SGHRS, CDR2 YFSETQ. This CDR3 comprises 16 residues. Trimming shortened V by 4 bases and J by 4 bases, and 18 bases separated the two germline ends. The CDR3 region has the DNA TGCGCCAGCAGCCCCAAAACGGCTAGCGCGTACAATGAGCAGTTCTTC. Its translation is CASSPKTASAYNEQFF.

The chain recombines TRBV7-9 with TRBJ1-2; no firm D call. Germline V lookup: CDR1 SEHNR, CDR2 FQNEAQ (reference sequence). V was trimmed by 6 bases and J by 7 bases, leaving 18 bases between them. The length of the CDR3 is 14 residues. CDR3 region: CASSPNHLPGGYTF. In DNA form, the CDR3 reads TGTGCCAGCAGTCCGAACCACCTCCCGGGTGGCTACACCTTC. Variable domain in full (rest from reference TRBV7-9 and TRBJ1-2): DTGVSQNPRHKITKRGQNVTFRCDPISEHNRLYWYRQTLGQGPEFLTYFQNEAQLEKSRLLSDRFSAERPKGSFSTLEIQRTEQGDSAMYLCASSPNHLPGGYTFGSGTRLTVV.

This chain connects TRBV27 to TRBJ2-7; 16 nucleotides align to TRBD2. The CDR3 extends over 19 amino acids. V was clipped by 7 bases and J by 5 bases; unmatched bases: 17. The germline V gene encodes CDR1 MNHEY and CDR2 SMNVEV (reference sequence). Here the CDR3 reads CASTQRGGLAGGMGHEQYF. The CDR3 DNA follows: TGTGCCAGCACCCAGAGGGGGGGACTAGCGGGAGGGATGGGGCACGAGCAGTACTTC.

This chain joins TRBV28 and TRBJ1-2; 8 nucleotides agree with TRBD1. Germline V gene lookup returns CDR1 MDHEN and CDR2 SYDVKM. The CDR3 contains 12 residues. The V gene end was trimmed by 7 bases and the J gene end by 8 bases; junction bases not matched to a gene: 6. Here the CDR3 DNA reads TGTGCCAGCAAGGACAGGGTATACGGCTACACCTTC. Translating gives CASKDRVYGYTF.

The chain joins TRBV23-1 to TRBJ2-1, with 12 bases that match TRBD2. TRBV23-1 belongs to the ORF category, with a function that is uncertain. The J segment lost 16 bases and the V segment lost 6 bases, leaving 7 bases of the junction unmatched. The CDR3 contains 12 residues. DNA of the CDR3: TGCGCCAGCAGCCTGACTAGCGGGAGCCTATTCTTC. Translating it yields CASSLTSGSLFF.